The clone carrying this TCR beta chain has only a few counts. After constant-region reverse-primer amplification, full-length variable regions underwent semi-nested PCR with Nested Universal Primer A. TCRdb itself ran the 5' RACE reads through MiXCR, one entry per CDR3 protein. The table shows some 64,000 distinct CDR3 sequences, with approximately 22% occurring only once. CDR3 length: 15 residues. Germline V gives CDR1 SEHNR, CDR2 FQNEAQ (reference sequence). V was trimmed by 0 bases and J by 0 bases, leaving 8 bases between them. The chain joins TRBV7-9 to TRBJ1-1; D ambiguous. The sequence was obtained from a female donor with breast cancer. The specimen was memory CD4+ T cells sorted from a lymph node. Subset defined: memory CD4+ T cells, CD4+CD45RO+CD25-. This CDR3 is CASSLAGGLNTEAFF. For the CDR3, the DNA is TGTGCCAGCAGCTTAGCTGGTGGCCTGAACACTGAAGCTTTCTTT.